This TCR beta chain was recorded in a study of blood T cell repertoires in COVID-19 (dated by TCRdb to 2019 to 2021). Regarding the study in general: The collaborator samples originated in the United States, Italy and Spain and spanned the acute and convalescent phases of COVID-19. The material from the prospective study consisted of cDNA or gDNA derived from T cells, B-cell-depleted T cells, or PBMCs. The dataset comprised deeply sampled blood TCRbeta repertoires from subjects exposed to, actively infected with, or recovered from COVID-19. A freely available public database, intended as a resource for researchers studying the immune response to SARS-CoV-2, is where the repertoires were released. Samples came from the ongoing ImmuneRACE study (first 160 participants) plus 1,254 subjects from 6 global collaborators. Nearly every sample came with metadata listing a de-identified subject ID, COVID-19 status, age in years and sex. Where HLA class I and class II types were available, the types were taken from metadata supplied by the sample provider, not from assay-based typing. On the study overall, not on this receptor specifically: How much clinical and demographic metadata was included differed by source and by participant, and the metadata was provided uncurated.

Whole blood was collected in K2EDTA tubes by collaborating institutions according to the institutions' own protocols. For TCRbeta analysis, collaborators shipped samples as frozen whole blood, isolated PBMCs, or DNA extracted from either of those sample types. TCRbeta CDR3 regions were amplified from genomic DNA by means of the immunoSEQ Assay, a bias-controlled multiplex PCR. Per the original workflow: The number of nucleated cells in each sample was estimated from the amplification of reference gene primers within the assay. To quantify the absolute abundance of each unique TCRbeta CDR3 rearrangement, sequence reads were collapsed and filtered. For each sample, productive Simpson clonality was calculated as the square root of Simpson's diversity index over productive rearrangements. The source is immuneACCESS, and TCRdb retained only in-frame sequences with V and J called. Part of the clones is not carried over; for the studies checked, unresolved V genes explain less than half of this, and the remainder is unexplained. V, J and clone size derive from that table, while D and trimming were established from the DNA sequence. Recorded for this sample are 100,000 to 150,000 clones; roughly 79% of them occurred a single time. Jointly, the top ten make up roughly 9.1% of the sample.

Comments on this clone: Its antigen is currently not known. Base quality data are lacking; no much larger clone is found one base away.

The CDR3 goes from the cysteine to the phenylalanine over 15 residues. Only the CDR3 DNA stays, 45 bases, in frame from base 1. The germline V gene encodes CDR1 SGHKS and CDR2 YYEKEE (reference sequence). The germline ends are 14 bases apart after V is trimmed by 1 base and J by 3 bases. Sequenced material: peripheral blood. The clonotype originates from a woman aged 55-69 years with active or convalescent COVID-19. The V and J genes are TRBV5-5 and TRBJ2-7; the best D guess is TRBD1, with 6 bases matching. The CDR3 in this case is CASSLTGRGNYEQYF. The nucleotide sequence reads as follows: TGTGCCAGCAGCTTGACCGGCAGGGGAAACTACGAGCAGTACTTC.